The present entry profiles one T cell receptor beta chain with its context. The sample comes from a study of blood T cell repertoires in COVID-19. About the study: The study drew acute and convalescent COVID-19 samples from the United States, Italy and Spain.

CDR1 and CDR2 from the germline V gene are MNHNY and SVGAGI (reference sequence). The CDR3 is 16 amino acids. Trimming shortened V by 3 bases and J by 5 bases, and 17 bases separated the two germline ends. Data came from immunoSEQ multiplex PCR; TCRdb stores just in-frame clones and leaves some out. Among 65,000 to 80,000 clones listed, over 75% were seen once. The sequenced sample was peripheral blood. The V and J genes are TRBV6-6 and TRBJ1-5, with D unclear. The receptor comes from a man in his fifties with acute or convalescent COVID-19. CDR3 coding DNA: TGTGCCAGCAGTTATGGTCGAGACATTTGGGATCAGCCCCAGCATTTT. Translation: CASSYGRDIWDQPQHF.